Listed below are T cell receptor beta chains from one sample, sequenced in a study of shared clonotypes between healthy human individuals. TCRdb's table, derived via immunoSEQ multiplex PCR, lists solely in-frame clones and lacks some. The sample includes more than 550,000 clones, approximately 90% seen only once; the top ten take approximately 24%. Material for sequencing was naive CD8+ T cells sorted from blood. All receptors derive from a man aged 25 to 40 in good health. Both conserved end residues are part of each CDR3. A D gene is named only where the DNA matches it firmly. A clone size is listed for some rows: how often the clone was seen (once, few, many), or a class if it is expanded.

cdr3_nt	cdr3_aa	clone_size	v_call	j_call	d_call
TGTGCCAGTAGTCTAGCGGGAGATGAGCAGTACTTC	CASSLAGDEQYF	.	TRBV19	TRBJ2-7	TRBD2
TGTGCCAGCAGCCAGTCGAGGGGCAACTACGAGCAGTACTTC	CASSQSRGNYEQYF	.	TRBV5-4	TRBJ2-7	.
TGTGCCAGCAGCTTGGAGGGACTAGCGGGAGCCGAGCAGTACTTC	CASSLEGLAGAEQYF	once	TRBV5-4	TRBJ2-7	TRBD2
TGCAGCGTTGAAGTACCCGGGTCTAATGAAAAACTGTTTTTT	CSVEVPGSNEKLFF	.	TRBV29-1	TRBJ1-4	.
TGTGCCAGCAGTTACTCCCAGGGGGATGGCGCCAACGTCCTGACTTTC	CASSYSQGDGANVLTF	.	TRBV6-5	TRBJ2-6	TRBD1
TGCGCCAGCAAGCTGGGGCAGTTCTTC	CASKLGQFF	once	TRBV10-1	TRBJ2-1	.
TGCGCCAGCAGCTTAAGGACTAGCGGGATCACAGATACGCAGTATTTT	CASSLRTSGITDTQYF	.	TRBV4-1	TRBJ2-3	TRBD2
TGCAGCGTTGATGGGACAAAGGGGGAGTGGGATGAGCAGTTCTTC	CSVDGTKGEWDEQFF	once	TRBV29-1	TRBJ2-1	.
TGTGCCAGCAGTGAAGAGGGACTAGCGGGAGAGCGCGCCTACGAGCAGTACTTC	CASSEEGLAGERAYEQYF	.	TRBV6-1	TRBJ2-7	TRBD2
TGTGCCAGCAGTTTGACCCTTAGCTCCTACGAGCAGTACTTC	CASSLTLSSYEQYF	.	TRBV27	TRBJ2-7	.
TGTGCCAGTGGGGAGGTGACAGGGATCACTGAAGCTTTCTTT	CASGEVTGITEAFF	.	TRBV19	TRBJ1-1	TRBD1
TGTGCCAGCAGTTTGAGCCTTAGCGCCGGGGAGCTGTTTTTT	CASSLSLSAGELFF	.	TRBV28	TRBJ2-2	.
TGTGCCAGCAGCAACCCGGGGGATGGGACAGATACGCAGTATTTT	CASSNPGDGTDTQYF	.	TRBV13	TRBJ2-3	.
TGTGCCAGCAGCACCCGGGACCGGGGGAACACCGGGGAGCTGTTTTTT	CASSTRDRGNTGELFF	.	TRBV27	TRBJ2-2	.
TGTGCCAGTAGTGAAGCCGGGTCCTCCTCCTACGAGCAGTACTTC	CASSEAGSSSYEQYF	.	TRBV19	TRBJ2-7	.
TGCGCCAGCAGTGAGTCGAAACTAGCGGGAGGGGACTGGGAGCAGTACTTC	CASSESKLAGGDWEQYF	many	TRBV10-1	TRBJ2-7	TRBD2
TGCGCCAGCAGCCAAGGACAGGGGGCAAATGAAAAACTGTTTTTT	CASSQGQGANEKLFF	.	TRBV4-1	TRBJ1-4	TRBD1
TGTGCCAGCAGTTTAGCAGCGACCCGGGGAGCTTTCTTT	CASSLAATRGAFF	.	TRBV27	TRBJ1-1	.
TGTGCCAGTAGTATGCAGGGGGCAGACTATGGCTACACCTTC	CASSMQGADYGYTF	.	TRBV19	TRBJ1-2	TRBD1
TGTGCCAGCAGTTCCACGGGTATCCCGACCTCCTACGAGCAGTACTTC	CASSSTGIPTSYEQYF	.	TRBV28	TRBJ2-7	.
TGTGCCAGCAGTTACGGGTTTAGCGTCTATGAGCAGTTCTTC	CASSYGFSVYEQFF	.	TRBV6-6	TRBJ2-1	.
TGTGCCAGCAGTGAAGTGGGGGGGCCGGCCTACGAGCAGTACTTC	CASSEVGGPAYEQYF	.	TRBV6-1	TRBJ2-7	.
TGTGCCACCAGCAGAGTTCCGGGACAGAGTCTTGTCTCTGGGGCCAACGTCCTGACTTTC	CATSRVPGQSLVSGANVLTF	once	TRBV15	TRBJ2-6	TRBD1
TGTGCCAGCAGTGACTCGAACGCGGGGTCAGCTACGCAGTATTTT	CASSDSNAGSATQYF	.	TRBV6-4	TRBJ2-3	.
TGTGCCAGCAGCTTCTTCGGGGAGCCATCCTACGAGCAGTACTTC	CASSFFGEPSYEQYF	.	TRBV5-4	TRBJ2-7	.
TGTGCCAGCAGCTCTAGCGGGTTCTCCTACAATGAGCAGTTCTTC	CASSSSGFSYNEQFF	.	TRBV7-2	TRBJ2-1	TRBD2
TGTGCCAGCAGCTTCACCCGGGGGCTAGCCAAAAACATTCAGTACTTC	CASSFTRGLAKNIQYF	.	TRBV7-9	TRBJ2-4	.